Below, 10 T cell receptor beta chains from the same sample are listed, as sequenced in a study of tumor and adjacent non-tumor tissue in lung cancer. RNA was extracted from bulk tissue without any cell sorting. TCRbeta libraries were built with three rounds of nested PCR, modified from ARM-PCR. One entry per CDR3 protein, called by TCRdb with MiXCR from the multiplex PCR reads. The sample has under 100,000 distinct CDR3 sequences, approximately 68% seen once. Sequencing was carried out using lung tumor tissue. These receptor sequences come from a woman aged 65 to 85 with non-small cell lung cancer.

This clonotype has at least ten counts. The V and J genes are TRBV5-4 and TRBJ1-1; maybe TRBD1 (5 bases). Trimming removed 4 bases from V and 1 base from J, with 14 bases in between. Germline V lookup: CDR1 SGHNT, CDR2 YYREEE (reference sequence). The CDR3 contains 15 residues. In DNA form, the CDR3 reads TGTGCCAGCAGCCCTTCGACAGCAACGAACACTGAAGCTTTCTTT. The encoded protein is CASSPSTATNTEAFF.

This clonotype was detected ten times or more. The V and J genes are TRBV7-9 and TRBJ1-5; 7 bases are shared with TRBD1. This CDR3 region has 16 residues. The J segment lost 5 bases and the V segment lost 6 bases, leaving 13 bases of the junction unmatched. The germline CDR1 and CDR2 sequences are SEHNR and FQNEAQ (reference sequence). CDR3 in amino acids: CASSLYTGAEDQPQHF. The CDR3 region has the DNA TGTGCCAGCAGTTTATATACAGGGGCGGAGGATCAGCCCCAGCATTTT. The variable domain in full, with the rest retrieved from reference TRBV7-9 and TRBJ1-5, is DTGVSQNPRHKITKRGQNVTFRCDPISEHNRLYWYRQTLGQGPEFLTYFQNEAQLEKSRLLSDRFSAERPKGSFSTLEIQRTEQGDSAMYLCASSLYTGAEDQPQHFGDGTRLSIL.

This clonotype was detected many times. A read error may be the cause here, since a much bigger clone is one base away. The chain links TRBV4-2 to TRBJ2-1; D gene unclear. Trimming took 1 base from V and 2 from J, leaving 9 bases between them. The CDR3 covers 15 residues. Germline V CDR1 and CDR2: LGHNA, YNFKEQ. In DNA form, the CDR3 reads TGTGCCAGCAGCCAAGGGAACGAGACCTACAATGAGCAGTTCTTC. It translates to CASSQGNETYNEQFF.

Concerning this clonotype itself: Germline is not matched at one junction end, which may reflect a read error. The chain combines TRBV5-4 with TRBJ2-1; perhaps TRBD1 as D (6 bases). Germline CDR1 is SGHNT and CDR2 is YYREEE (reference sequence). The CDR3 totals 16 residues. CDR3 in amino acids: CPSGPAFQQGYNEQFF. CDR3 coding DNA: TGTCCCAGCGGCCCCGCCTTTCAGCAGGGGTACAATGAACAGTTCTTC.

The rearrangement links TRBV2 to TRBJ2-7; TRBD1 is a possible D gene (6 bases). Trimming removed 4 bases at V and 2 bases at J, with 15 bases between. Per the germline V gene, CDR1 is SNHLY and CDR2 is FYNNEI. This CDR3 comprises 15 residues. The CDR3 loop is CASSVGRTETYEQYF. As DNA, the CDR3 is TGTGCCAGCAGTGTGGGGCGGACAGAGACCTACGAGCAGTACTTC.

On this clonotype itself: An end of the junction does not agree with germline; a read error may underlie this. V and J are TRBV6-6 and TRBJ2-5; tentatively, D is TRBD2 (6 bases). From germline, CDR1 is MNHNY and CDR2 SVGAGI (reference sequence). The CDR3 spans 16 residues. CDR3 coding DNA: TGTCCCAGCAGTTACCATGGCAACTCGGATCGGGAGACCCAGAACTTC. Translated, it gives CPSSYHGNSDRETQNF.

The chain employs TRBV10-1 and TRBJ2-7, with 9 bases identical to TRBD1. The CDR3 covers 13 residues. J gave up 5 bases and V 7 bases, and 6 bases lay outside the gene matches. From germline, CDR1 is WNHNN and CDR2 SYGVQD (reference sequence). The CDR3, as DNA: TGCGCCAGCAATCGGGACAGGGACAACGAGCAGTACTTC. Its translation: CASNRDRDNEQYF.

This clonotype was detected a few times. A much larger clone is a single base away; this may be a read error. The chain is built from TRBV10-3 and TRBJ2-7, with 8 bases that match TRBD2. Per germline, CDR1 ENHRY and CDR2 SYGVKD. The length of the CDR3 is 13 residues. CDR3 in DNA: TGTGTCATCATGACTAGCGCTACCTACGAGCAGTACTTC. Translating it yields CVIMTSATYEQYF.

A remark on this clonotype: Its ends do not fully match the called genes, so a read error is possible. This chain uses TRBV5-5 with TRBJ1-6, with unresolved D. The germline gives CDR1 SGHKS, CDR2 YYEKEE (reference sequence). This CDR3 has 15 residues. CDR3 nucleotide sequence: TGTGCCAGCAACCTGGGTAACGAATGGGATCCACCTCTCCACTTT. Translated: CASNLGNEWDPPLHF. Variable domain in full (rest from reference TRBV5-5 and TRBJ1-6): DAGVTQSPTHLIKTRGQQVTLRCSPISGHKSVSWYQQVLGQGPQFIFQYYEKEERGRGNFPDRFSARQFPNYSSELNVNALLLGDSALYLCASNLGNEWDPPLHFGNGTRLTVT.

This clonotype has a count of ten or more. The chain links TRBV6-6 to TRBJ2-3; 7 bases match TRBD2. This CDR3 has 14 amino acids. With 1 base clipped from V and 5 bases from J, the junction kept 3 bases outside the gene matches. The germline CDR1 and CDR2 sequences are MNHNY and SVGAGI (reference sequence). The DNA for the CDR3 is TGTGCCAGCAGTTACTTGCGGGAGCAAGATACGCAGTATTTT. Translating gives CASSYLREQDTQYF.